Many counts were recorded for the clone carrying this TCR beta chain. The data were obtained in a study of T cells in Graves' hyperthyroidism and ophthalmopathy. Amplification of TCR beta CDR3 regions was performed using RNA transcripts as template. The study used the HTBI primer set for a first-round RT-PCR of the TCR CDR3. Each CDR3 protein gets one entry after TCRdb re-called the multiplex PCR reads with MiXCR. Of approximately 600,000 distinct CDR3 sequences detected, roughly 20% appear once; the ten largest clones hold approximately 30%. Germline-derived CDR1 and CDR2 are SGHAT and FQNNGV. This CDR3 contains 13 residues. Trimming removed 5 bases at V and 5 bases at J, with 12 bases between.

The receptor comes from a man younger than 40 with Graves' ophthalmopathy. The sequenced sample was blood. The rearrangement links TRBV11-2 to TRBJ1-2; D might be TRBD1 (5 bases). CDR3 protein: CASSAGGGYGYTF. DNA of the CDR3: TGTGCCAGCAGCGCGGGGGGAGGGTATGGCTACACCTTC.